The 20 T cell receptor beta chains reported below all come from one sample, sequenced in a study of shared clonotypes between healthy human individuals. TCRdb's table, derived via immunoSEQ multiplex PCR, lists solely in-frame clones and lacks some. In the table there are some 530,000 clones, roughly 80% of which are singletons. The sample comprised PBMCs. These TCRs come from a woman aged 35 to 49 in good health. Some clones in this sample may be carry-over from other donors' samples.

This chain connects TRBV5-1 to TRBJ2-1, with 7 bases that match TRBD2. From germline, CDR1 is SGHRS and CDR2 YFSETQ. The CDR3 length is 14 residues. Germline trimming cut 4 bases from V and 12 bases from J; bases unmatched to any gene: 13. The DNA for the CDR3 is TGCGCCAGCAGCCCCTTAGGGCAGGGAGGGTCGCAGTTCTTC. Its translation is CASSPLGQGGSQFF.

The V gene is TRBV10-3, the J gene TRBJ1-3; TRBD1 aligns across 9 bases. The CDR3 runs to 17 residues. In germline, CDR1 is ENHRY, CDR2 SYGVKD. V dropped 3 bases and J dropped 0; count of bases not matched to a gene: 6. The CDR3 reads CAISEGLDRGSGNTIYF. The DNA of the CDR3 is TGTGCCATCAGTGAAGGCCTGGACAGGGGCTCTGGAAACACCATATATTTT.

This chain connects TRBV5-1 to TRBJ2-1; TRBD2 matches 8 bases. The CDR3 extends over 14 amino acids. Losses at the gene ends were 4 bases for V and 8 bases for J; bases not matched to a gene: 8. CDR1 and CDR2 (germline): SGHRS, YFSETQ. CDR3 sequence: CASSRTSTTDEQFF. DNA for the CDR3: TGCGCCAGCAGCCGGACTAGCACAACGGATGAGCAGTTCTTC.

J is TRBJ2-3 and V is TRBV7-8, with 11 bases fitting TRBD2. Trimming took 5 bases from V and 0 from J; bases not matched to a gene: 4. Germline CDR1 reads SGHVS; CDR2 reads FQNEAQ. CDR3 length: 16 residues. The CDR3 nucleotides read TGTGCCAGCAGCCGAGGGACTAGCGGCAGCACAGATACGCAGTATTTT. Its protein product is CASSRGTSGSTDTQYF.

The chain uses TRBV15 and TRBJ2-1, with D unresolved. Germline V gene sequence: CDR1 LNHNV, CDR2 YYDKDF (reference sequence). The CDR3 runs to 13 residues. V was cut by 0 bases and J by 5 bases, with 5 bases left in between. As DNA, the CDR3 is TGTGCCACCAGCAGAGATCATGACAATGAGCAGTTCTTC. Translating it yields CATSRDHDNEQFF.

The sample holds one count of this clone. The sample contains more than one DNA sequence encoding this CDR3. The chain recombines TRBV18 with TRBJ2-7; D gene ambiguous. The CDR3 has 12 amino acids. V was cut by 3 bases and J by 1 base, with 4 bases left in between. Germline loops: CDR1 KGHSH, CDR2 LQKENI. The CDR3 is CASSPRSYEQYF. In DNA form, the CDR3 reads TGTGCCAGCTCACCTCGTTCCTACGAGCAGTACTTC.

CDR3 nucleotide sequence: TGTGCCAGTAGTACCCAGGGGGCAGATACGCAGTATTTT. Encoded protein: CASSTQGADTQYF. This chain joins TRBV19 and TRBJ2-3; 7 bases are shared with TRBD1. Germline trimming cut 4 bases from V and 4 bases from J; bases unmatched to any gene: 2. Germline V gene lookup returns CDR1 LNHDA and CDR2 SQIVND (reference sequence). The CDR3 extends over 13 amino acids.

This chain links TRBV18 with TRBJ2-5; a weak D match, TRBD1 (5 bases). The CDR3 is 14 residues long. The germline V gene has CDR1 KGHSH and CDR2 LQKENI. V was trimmed by 2 bases and J by 4 bases, leaving 11 bases between them. The CDR3 spells CASSPWGIRETQYF. CDR3 bases: TGTGCCAGCTCACCATGGGGCATCCGAGAGACCCAGTACTTC.

This clone appeared a single time. This sequence is one base from a far larger clone and is likely a read error. The chain has TRBV5-6 and TRBJ2-5; D possibly uses TRBD1 or TRBD2 (5 bases each). The closer fit of TRBJ2-7 to the DNA end suggests the J call may be wrong. Germline assignment: CDR1 SGHDT and CDR2 YYEEEE. The length of the CDR3 is 13 residues. CDR3 nucleotide sequence: TGTGCCAGCAGCTTTGACCGGGACGGCGAGCAGTACTTC. It translates to CASSFDRDGEQYF.

V and J are TRBV28 and TRBJ1-5; D not resolved. V was cut by 3 bases and J by 4 bases, with 10 bases left in between. This CDR3 is 14 amino acids long. CDR1 MDHEN and CDR2 SYDVKM come from the germline V gene. The CDR3 sequence: CASSFLTENQPQHF. DNA of the CDR3: TGTGCCAGCAGTTTTTTAACGGAGAATCAGCCCCAGCATTTT.

A remark on this clone: One base separates it from a far larger clone, so it is likely a read error. The rearrangement joins TRBV27 to TRBJ1-5, with no clear D. The J call may be incorrect, as the DNA end agrees better with TRBJ2-3. This CDR3 has 14 amino acids. The germline V gene has CDR1 MNHEY and CDR2 SMNVEV (reference sequence). The CDR3 DNA reads TGTGCCAGCAGTTTCGGTCATACCAATCAGCCCCAGTATTTT. Encoded protein: CASSFGHTNQPQYF.

This sequence joins TRBV6-1 and TRBJ2-7; TRBD2 aligns across 8 bases. CDR1 and CDR2 (germline): MNHNS, SASEGT. With 7 bases clipped from V and 3 bases from J, the junction kept 8 bases outside the gene matches. The CDR3 covers 14 residues. The CDR3 is CASISTSASYEQYF. The DNA of the CDR3 is TGTGCCAGCATTTCGACTAGCGCCAGCTACGAGCAGTACTTC.

This clone was detected a few times. The chain has TRBV6-1 and TRBJ2-2; no clear D. In germline, CDR1 is MNHNS, CDR2 SASEGT. This CDR3 contains 13 residues. The V end was cut by 4 bases, the J end by 5 bases, with 8 bases between. DNA of the CDR3: TGTGCCAGCAGTGTCGGTGGTACCGGGGAGCTGTTTTTT. Protein: CASSVGGTGELFF.

The J gene is TRBJ1-3, the V gene TRBV4-2, with unresolved D. This CDR3 comprises 12 residues. Germline lookup yields CDR1 LGHNA and CDR2 YNFKEQ. Trimming removed 5 bases at V and 0 bases at J, with 2 bases between. CDR3 residues: CASSFSGNTIYF. The CDR3 DNA follows: TGTGCCAGCAGCTTCTCTGGAAACACCATATATTTT.

The V call is TRBV30, the J call TRBJ2-3; no clear D gene. This CDR3 spans 13 amino acids. Germline lookup yields CDR1 GTSNPN and CDR2 SVGIG (reference sequence). The V end lost 0 bases, the J end lost 4 bases, and 8 bases lay between the germline ends. This chain's CDR3 is CAWSVGLADTQYF. The CDR3 DNA sequence: TGTGCCTGGAGTGTTGGGTTGGCAGATACGCAGTATTTT.

This chain connects TRBV2 to TRBJ1-3; D call uncertain. The CDR3 contains 13 residues. Trimming took off 8 bases at V and 0 bases at J, with 8 bases between the two ends. Germline CDR1 and CDR2: SNHLY and FYNNEI. DNA of the CDR3: TGTGCCAGCTCACTGAGCTCTGGAAACACCATATATTTT. This sequence encodes CASSLSSGNTIYF.

This chain uses TRBV28 with TRBJ2-7; 7 positions agree with TRBD1. The CDR3 has 14 amino acids. Trimming cost V 6 bases and J 0 bases; bases outside gene matches: 5. CDR1 is MDHEN, CDR2 SYDVKM, per germline. The CDR3 sequence: CASRGTVSSYEQYF. The CDR3 DNA reads TGTGCCAGCAGGGGGACAGTCAGCTCCTACGAGCAGTACTTC.

The sample holds many counts of this clone. The chain couples TRBV7-9 to TRBJ2-2; 13 positions match TRBD2. CDR3 length: 18 amino acids. Unmatched junction bases numbered 8, after V lost 5 bases and J lost 2 bases. The germline V gene has CDR1 SEHNR and CDR2 FQNEAQ (reference sequence). DNA for the CDR3: TGTGCCAGCAGCCCGGGGACTAGCGGGACCGAAAACACCGGGGAGCTGTTTTTT. Its translation: CASSPGTSGTENTGELFF. The complete variable domain, with remaining parts taken from reference TRBV7-9 and TRBJ2-2, reads DTGVSQNPRHKITKRGQNVTFRCDPISEHNRLYWYRQTLGQGPEFLTYFQNEAQLEKSRLLSDRFSAERPKGSFSTLEIQRTEQGDSAMYLCASSPGTSGTENTGELFFGEGSRLTVL.

The chain joins TRBV9 to TRBJ1-4, with a tentative D call TRBD1 (6 bases). CDR3 length: 14 amino acids. Germline V CDR1 and CDR2: SGDLS, YYNGEE. The V end was cut by 3 bases, the J end by 5 bases, with 11 bases between. CDR3: CASSEGGGNEKLFF. DNA of the CDR3: TGTGCCAGCAGCGAAGGGGGGGGCAATGAAAAACTGTTTTTT.

As regards this clone: A read error may explain this, as a much larger clone is one base away. The same CDR3 can be traced to other DNA sequences in this sample. V gene TRBV10-3 combines with J gene TRBJ2-5, with 7 bases aligning to TRBD2. The V gene end was trimmed by 3 bases and the J gene end by 1 base; junction bases not matched to a gene: 8. The CDR3 contains 16 residues. Germline V CDR1 and CDR2: ENHRY, SYGVKD. CDR3 region: CAISDAGTTTQETQYF. Here the CDR3 DNA reads TGTGCCATCAGTGACGCCGGGACTACTACCCAAGAGACCCAGTACTTC.